This T cell receptor beta chain was identified during a study of blood T cell repertoires in COVID-19. Original handling: By means of reference gene primer amplification, nucleated cell counts were estimated. TCRdb's copy holds only in-frame clones and misses some; the assay was immunoSEQ multiplex PCR. The DNA gave D and trimming, while V, J and clone size come from that table. The sample carries about 84,000 clones, 65% to 85% recorded once. CDR1 is SGHRS, CDR2 YFSETQ, per germline. The V end lost 0 bases, the J end lost 4 bases, and 11 bases lay between the germline ends. The CDR3 is made up of 14 amino acids.

J is TRBJ2-7 and V is TRBV5-1; D remains unclear. The sample was peripheral blood. The sequence was obtained from an elderly woman with acute or convalescent COVID-19. The CDR3 loop reads CASSLVGLLYEQYF. The CDR3 DNA reads TGCGCCAGCAGCTTGGTTGGTCTGCTATACGAGCAGTACTTC.